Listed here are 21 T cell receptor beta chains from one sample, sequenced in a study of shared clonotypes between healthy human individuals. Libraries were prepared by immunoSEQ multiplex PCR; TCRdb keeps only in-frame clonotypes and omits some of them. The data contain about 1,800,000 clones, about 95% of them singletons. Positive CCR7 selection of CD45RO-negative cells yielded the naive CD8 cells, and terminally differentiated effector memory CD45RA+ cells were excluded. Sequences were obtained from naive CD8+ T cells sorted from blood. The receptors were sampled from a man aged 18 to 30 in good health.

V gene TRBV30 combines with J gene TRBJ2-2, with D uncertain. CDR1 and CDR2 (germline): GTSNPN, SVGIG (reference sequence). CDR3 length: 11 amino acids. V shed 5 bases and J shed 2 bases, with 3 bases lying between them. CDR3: CAWDNTGELFF. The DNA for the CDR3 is TGTGCCTGGGACAACACCGGGGAGCTGTTTTTT.

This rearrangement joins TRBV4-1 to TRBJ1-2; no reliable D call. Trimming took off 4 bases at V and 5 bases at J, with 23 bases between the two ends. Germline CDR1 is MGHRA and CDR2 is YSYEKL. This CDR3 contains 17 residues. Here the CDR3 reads CASSPRHESDITYGYTF. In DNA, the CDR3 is TGCGCCAGCAGCCCCCGACATGAGTCAGACATTACTTATGGCTACACCTTC.

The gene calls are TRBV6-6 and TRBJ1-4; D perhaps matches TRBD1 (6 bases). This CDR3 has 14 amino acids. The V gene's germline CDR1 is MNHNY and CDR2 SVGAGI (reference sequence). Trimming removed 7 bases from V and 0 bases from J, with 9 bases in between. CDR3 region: CASIQGSTNEKLFF. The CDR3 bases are TGTGCCAGCATACAGGGCTCAACTAATGAAAAACTGTTTTTT.

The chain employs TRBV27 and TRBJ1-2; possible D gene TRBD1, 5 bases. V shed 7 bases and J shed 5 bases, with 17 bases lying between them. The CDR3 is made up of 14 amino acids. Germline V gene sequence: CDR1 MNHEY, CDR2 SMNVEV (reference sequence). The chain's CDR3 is CASTYRDPSYGYTF. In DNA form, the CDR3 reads TGTGCCAGCACCTACCGGGACCCAAGTTATGGCTACACCTTC.

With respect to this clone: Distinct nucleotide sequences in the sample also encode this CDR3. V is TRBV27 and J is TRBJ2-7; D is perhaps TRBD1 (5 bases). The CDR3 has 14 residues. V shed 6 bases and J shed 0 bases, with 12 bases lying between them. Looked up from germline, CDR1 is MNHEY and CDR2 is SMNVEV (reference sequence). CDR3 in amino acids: CASSPGAGSYEQYF. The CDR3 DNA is TGTGCCAGCAGCCCTGGGGCCGGCTCCTACGAGCAGTACTTC.

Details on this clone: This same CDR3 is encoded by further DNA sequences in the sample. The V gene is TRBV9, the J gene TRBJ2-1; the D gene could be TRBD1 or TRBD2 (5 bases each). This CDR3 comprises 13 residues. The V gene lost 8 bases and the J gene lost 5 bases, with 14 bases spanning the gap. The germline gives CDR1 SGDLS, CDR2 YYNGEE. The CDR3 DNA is TGTGCCAGTTCCGGGGACGGAAACAATGAGCAGTTCTTC. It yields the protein CASSGDGNNEQFF.

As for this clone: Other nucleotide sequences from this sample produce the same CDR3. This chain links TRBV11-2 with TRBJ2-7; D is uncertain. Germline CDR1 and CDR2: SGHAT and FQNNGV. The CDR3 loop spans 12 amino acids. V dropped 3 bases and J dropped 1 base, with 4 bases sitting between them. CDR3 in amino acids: CASSLPSYEQYF. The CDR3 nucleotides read TGTGCCAGCAGCTTGCCTTCCTACGAGCAGTACTTC.

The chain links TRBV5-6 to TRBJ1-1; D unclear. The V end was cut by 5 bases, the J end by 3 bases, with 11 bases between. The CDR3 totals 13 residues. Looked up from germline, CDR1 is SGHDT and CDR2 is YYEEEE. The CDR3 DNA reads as TGTGCCAGCAGAAATTTCGGGGACACTGAAGCTTTCTTT. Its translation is CASRNFGDTEAFF.

The CDR3 spells CASSLEGAGGPPRDNEQFF. In DNA, the CDR3 is TGCGCCAGCAGCTTGGAAGGGGCAGGGGGACCCCCCCGTGACAATGAGCAGTTCTTC. The chain is built from TRBV5-1 and TRBJ2-1, with 7 bases aligning to TRBD1. J lost 5 bases, V lost 0 bases, and 17 bases had no gene match. This CDR3 contains 19 residues. Germline V CDR1 and CDR2: SGHRS, YFSETQ.

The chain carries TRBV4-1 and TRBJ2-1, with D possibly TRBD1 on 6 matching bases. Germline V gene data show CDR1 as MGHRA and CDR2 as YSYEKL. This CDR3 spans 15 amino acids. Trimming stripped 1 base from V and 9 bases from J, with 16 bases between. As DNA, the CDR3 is TGCGCCAGCAGCCAAGCCCCCTGGACAGAGATTGAGCAGTTCTTC. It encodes CASSQAPWTEIEQFF.

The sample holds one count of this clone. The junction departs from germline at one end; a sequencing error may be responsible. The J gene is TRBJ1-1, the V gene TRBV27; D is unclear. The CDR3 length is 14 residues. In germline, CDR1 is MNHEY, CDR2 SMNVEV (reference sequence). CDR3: CASSLNFQNIEAFF. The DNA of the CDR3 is TGTGCCAGCAGTTTAAACTTTCAGAACATTGAAGCTTTCTTT.

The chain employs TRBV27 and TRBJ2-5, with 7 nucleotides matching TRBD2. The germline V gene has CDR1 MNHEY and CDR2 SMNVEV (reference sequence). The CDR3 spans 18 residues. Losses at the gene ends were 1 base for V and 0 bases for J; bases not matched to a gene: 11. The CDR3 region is CASSLLGVGGLYQETQYF. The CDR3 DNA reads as TGTGCCAGCAGTTTATTGGGGGTGGGGGGGTTGTACCAAGAGACCCAGTACTTC.

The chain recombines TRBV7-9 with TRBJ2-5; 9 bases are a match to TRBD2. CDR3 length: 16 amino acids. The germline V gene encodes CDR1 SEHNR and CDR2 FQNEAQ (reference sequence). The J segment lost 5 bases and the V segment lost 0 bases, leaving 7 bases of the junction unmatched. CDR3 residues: CASSLAWREGRETQYF. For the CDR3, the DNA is TGTGCCAGCAGCTTAGCGTGGCGGGAGGGCCGCGAGACCCAGTACTTC.

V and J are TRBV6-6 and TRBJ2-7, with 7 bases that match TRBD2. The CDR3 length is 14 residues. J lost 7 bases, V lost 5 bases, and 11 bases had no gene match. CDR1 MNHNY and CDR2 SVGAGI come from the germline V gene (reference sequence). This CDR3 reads CASSLLGLGGEQYF. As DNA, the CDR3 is TGTGCCAGCAGTCTGCTTGGACTAGGAGGTGAGCAGTACTTC.

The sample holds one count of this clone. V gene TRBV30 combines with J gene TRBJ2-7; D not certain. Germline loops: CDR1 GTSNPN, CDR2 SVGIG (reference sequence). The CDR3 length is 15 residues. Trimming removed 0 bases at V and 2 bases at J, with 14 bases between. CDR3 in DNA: TGTGCCTGGAGTGTCTACGTTTCGGTGACCTACGAGCAGTACTTC. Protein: CAWSVYVSVTYEQYF.

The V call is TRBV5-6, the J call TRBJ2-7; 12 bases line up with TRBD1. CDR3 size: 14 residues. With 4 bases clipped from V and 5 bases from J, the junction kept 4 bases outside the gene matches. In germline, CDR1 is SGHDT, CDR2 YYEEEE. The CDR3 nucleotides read TGTGCCAGCAGCGCGGGACAGGGGGCCGACGAGCAGTACTTC. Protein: CASSAGQGADEQYF. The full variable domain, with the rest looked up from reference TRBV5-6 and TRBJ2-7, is DAGVTQSPTHLIKTRGQQVTLRCSPKSGHDTVSWYQQALGQGPQFIFQYYEEEERQRGNFPDRFSGHQFPNYSSELNVNALLLGDSALYLCASSAGQGADEQYFGPGTRLTVT.

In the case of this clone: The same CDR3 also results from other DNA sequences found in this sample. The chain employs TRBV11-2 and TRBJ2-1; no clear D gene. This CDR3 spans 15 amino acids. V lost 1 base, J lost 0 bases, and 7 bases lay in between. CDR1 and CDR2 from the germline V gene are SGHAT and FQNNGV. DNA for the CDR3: TGTGCCAGCAGCTTAGTGAGTGGCTCCTACAATGAGCAGTTCTTC. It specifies CASSLVSGSYNEQFF.

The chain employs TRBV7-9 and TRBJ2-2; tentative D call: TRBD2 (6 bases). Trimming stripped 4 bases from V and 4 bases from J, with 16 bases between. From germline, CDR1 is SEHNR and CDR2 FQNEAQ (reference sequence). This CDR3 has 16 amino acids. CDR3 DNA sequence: TGTGCCAGCAGCTCACCGGGACTCCGGGGCACCGGGGAGCTGTTTTTT. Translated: CASSSPGLRGTGELFF.

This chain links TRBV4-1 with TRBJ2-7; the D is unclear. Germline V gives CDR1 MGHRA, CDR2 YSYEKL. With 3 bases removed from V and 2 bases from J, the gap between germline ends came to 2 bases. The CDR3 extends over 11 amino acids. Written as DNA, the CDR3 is TGCGCCAGCAGCCATGCCTACGAGCAGTACTTC. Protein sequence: CASSHAYEQYF.

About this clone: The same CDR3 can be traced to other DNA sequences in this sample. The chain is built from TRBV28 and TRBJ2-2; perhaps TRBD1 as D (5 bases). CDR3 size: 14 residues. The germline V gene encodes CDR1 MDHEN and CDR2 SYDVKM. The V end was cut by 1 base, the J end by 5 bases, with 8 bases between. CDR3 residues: CASSLSGATGELFF. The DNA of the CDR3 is TGTGCCAGCAGTTTATCTGGGGCGACCGGGGAGCTGTTTTTT.

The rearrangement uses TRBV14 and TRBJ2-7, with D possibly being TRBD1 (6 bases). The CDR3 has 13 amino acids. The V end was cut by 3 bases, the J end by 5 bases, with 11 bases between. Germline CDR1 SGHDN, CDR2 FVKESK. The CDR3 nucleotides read TGTGCCAGCAGCCAGACCCACAGGGACGAGCAGTACTTC. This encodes CASSQTHRDEQYF.